Below, 8 T cell receptor beta chains from the same sample are listed, as sequenced in a study of cytomegalovirus exposure and HLA in healthy donors. The PCR ran on 60 Vbeta and 13 Jbeta primers. Clones were sequenced by immunoSEQ multiplex PCR, and TCRdb holds only the in-frame ones, with some missing. The sample records fewer than 200,000 clones, roughly 80% being singletons. Sequencing input: PBMCs. The receptors were sampled from a female donor in good health and CMV-seronegative.

This sequence joins TRBV19 and TRBJ1-4; weak D call: TRBD1 (6 bases). Trimming removed 4 bases from V and 3 bases from J, with 12 bases in between. This CDR3 has 15 residues. The germline V gene encodes CDR1 LNHDA and CDR2 SQIVND (reference sequence). The CDR3 bases are TGTGCCAGTAGTAGAAACAGGGTTTCTAATGAAAAACTGTTTTTT. This sequence encodes CASSRNRVSNEKLFF.

V and J are TRBV28 and TRBJ1-2; 9 nucleotides align to TRBD1. In germline, CDR1 is MDHEN, CDR2 SYDVKM. Germline trimming cut 6 bases from V and 4 bases from J; bases unmatched to any gene: 9. The CDR3 loop spans 15 amino acids. The CDR3 sequence: CASRTGGVIGYGYTF. DNA of the CDR3: TGTGCCAGCAGAACAGGGGGCGTCATCGGCTATGGCTACACCTTC.

The chain couples TRBV4-2 to TRBJ1-1; D is unresolved. V was shortened by 1 base and J by 3 bases, with 9 bases between the two germline ends. This CDR3 has 14 residues. CDR1 is LGHNA, CDR2 YNFKEQ, per germline. CDR3 DNA sequence: TGTGCCAGCAGCCAAGGGAGGTCGGACACTGAAGCTTTCTTT. Protein product: CASSQGRSDTEAFF.

The chain uses TRBV6-6 and TRBJ2-1; 8 bases align to TRBD2. The germline V gene has CDR1 MNHNY and CDR2 SVGAGI (reference sequence). The CDR3 contains 15 residues. After removal of 5 bases from V and 8 bases from J, the junction contained 11 bases not matched to a gene. The CDR3 nucleotides are TGTGCCAGCAGTCTCGGGGGGGCCCTACTCGATGAGCAGTTCTTC. Translation gives CASSLGGALLDEQFF.

J is TRBJ2-6 and V is TRBV6-5, with D perhaps TRBD1 (6 bases). Germline lookup yields CDR1 MNHEY and CDR2 SVGAGI. Trimming took off 7 bases at V and 0 bases at J, with 10 bases between the two ends. This CDR3 is 15 amino acids long. CDR3 amino acids: CASTPDSSGANVLTF. The CDR3 coding sequence is TGTGCCAGCACCCCGGACAGCTCTGGGGCCAACGTCCTGACTTTC.

J is TRBJ1-5 and V is TRBV19, with TRBD1 matching over 8 bases. CDR1 is LNHDA, CDR2 SQIVND, per germline (reference sequence). The CDR3 has 14 residues. Germline trimming cut 8 bases from V and 7 bases from J; bases unmatched to any gene: 10. CDR3 amino acids: CASLTGGGGQPQHF. In DNA form, the CDR3 reads TGTGCCAGTTTAACAGGGGGAGGGGGACAGCCCCAGCATTTT.

V gene TRBV5-1 combines with J gene TRBJ2-3; TRBD2 might be the D (5 bases). V was trimmed by 0 bases and J by 0 bases, leaving 14 bases between them. Germline V gene data show CDR1 as SGHRS and CDR2 as YFSETQ. The length of the CDR3 is 17 residues. Written as DNA, the CDR3 is TGCGCCAGCAGCTTGGGTCTGAATAGCGATAGCACAGATACGCAGTATTTT. Amino acid sequence: CASSLGLNSDSTDTQYF.

This chain joins TRBV27 and TRBJ2-3; D gene ambiguous. The ends were cut back, 3 bases at V and 1 base at J, with 11 bases in the middle. The V gene's germline CDR1 is MNHEY and CDR2 SMNVEV (reference sequence). This CDR3 has 15 residues. The CDR3 sequence: CASSFLPGRTDTQYF. DNA of the CDR3: TGTGCCAGCAGTTTTCTCCCAGGTCGCACAGATACGCAGTATTTT.